Below, 25 T cell receptor beta chains from the same sample are listed, as sequenced in a study of identical twins. TCRdb reprocessed the 5' RACE reads with MiXCR, giving one entry per CDR3 protein. The table records some 300,000 distinct CDR3 sequences, roughly 12% of them present only once. These records were also assigned to another study, of yellow fever vaccine responses in identical twins.

The sequenced sample was CD8+ T cells sorted from blood. These receptors originate from a woman aged 18 to 35 in good health.

This clonotype was seen more than once but under ten times. The chain couples TRBV11-2 to TRBJ1-1, with D perhaps matching TRBD1 (5 bases). The CDR3 consists of 14 residues. V was trimmed by 2 bases and J by 6 bases, leaving 13 bases between them. Germline CDR1 is SGHAT and CDR2 is FQNNGV. In DNA form, the CDR3 reads TGTGCCAGCAGCTTATCATCAATGGGGGCTGAAGCTTTCTTT. It specifies CASSLSSMGAEAFF.

The J gene is TRBJ2-7, the V gene TRBV28, with 7 bases that match TRBD2. V was clipped by 2 bases and J by 5 bases; unmatched bases: 6. Looked up from germline, CDR1 is MDHEN and CDR2 is SYDVKM. CDR3 length: 14 amino acids. Here the CDR3 DNA reads TGTGCCAGCAGTTTACCTACGGGAGGCGACGAGCAGTACTTC. It encodes CASSLPTGGDEQYF.

The rearrangement joins TRBV12-3 or TRBV12-4 to TRBJ2-5; D is ambiguous. CDR3 length equals 12 residues. The CDR3 sequence: CANGPERETQYF. In DNA, the CDR3 is TGTGCGAATGGACCAGAGAGGGAGACCCAGTACTTC.

The gene calls are TRBV19 and TRBJ2-1, with 13 bases fitting TRBD2. Germline trimming cut 5 bases from V and 2 bases from J; bases unmatched to any gene: 6. The CDR3 contains 17 residues. CDR1 is LNHDA and CDR2 is SQIVND in the germline V gene (reference sequence). In nucleotides, the CDR3 is TGTGCCAGTAGTCCCCAACTAGCGGGAGGGACCTACAATGAGCAGTTCTTC. It codes for CASSPQLAGGTYNEQFF.

This clonotype was found a few times. The chain carries TRBV20-1 and TRBJ2-3, with 7 positions matching TRBD1. Germline CDR1 DFQATT, CDR2 SNEGSKA (reference sequence). This CDR3 contains 13 residues. Trimming at V came to 6 bases and at J to 5 bases, leaving 8 bases not matched to a gene. CDR3 residues: CSASTGMGDTQYF. The CDR3 bases are TGCAGTGCCTCGACAGGGATGGGAGATACGCAGTATTTT.

This rearrangement joins TRBV27 to TRBJ2-5; no clear D. Looked up from germline, CDR1 is MNHEY and CDR2 is SMNVEV (reference sequence). The CDR3 sequence is 16 residues long. Trimming took 6 bases from V and 1 from J, leaving 18 bases between them. The CDR3 sequence: CASSSRGQSSQETQYF. The DNA of the CDR3 is TGTGCCAGCAGCTCACGTGGGCAGTCATCCCAAGAGACCCAGTACTTC.

DNA of the CDR3: TGTGCCACCAGAGAGGCGGGAGCAGATACGCAGTATTTT. It yields the protein CATREAGADTQYF. V is TRBV24-1 and J is TRBJ2-3; 7 bases are shared with TRBD2. J lost 4 bases, V lost 7 bases, and 4 bases had no gene match. The CDR3 is 13 amino acids. From germline, CDR1 is KGHDR and CDR2 SFDVKD.

A few counts support this clonotype. V gene TRBV27 combines with J gene TRBJ2-1; the match to TRBD1 covers 9 bases. This CDR3 has 13 amino acids. The germline gives CDR1 MNHEY, CDR2 SMNVEV (reference sequence). V was pared by 5 bases and J by 9 bases, with 5 bases of the junction left unmatched. DNA of the CDR3: TGTGCCAGCAGTCAGGGACAGGGCGCTGAGCAGTTCTTC. This translates into CASSQGQGAEQFF.

In its sample, this clonotype was seen many times. The chain employs TRBV3-1 and TRBJ2-1; 8 nucleotides align to TRBD1. J gave up 5 bases and V 4 bases, and 7 bases lay outside the gene matches. The CDR3 totals 15 residues. Germline CDR1 and CDR2: LGHDT and YNNKEL (reference sequence). In DNA form, the CDR3 reads TGTGCCAGCAGCCTCGGACAGGGCTCGAACAATGAGCAGTTCTTC. The encoded protein is CASSLGQGSNNEQFF.

The V and J genes are TRBV12-3 or TRBV12-4 and TRBJ2-1; D not certain. The CDR3 contains 15 residues. Trimming pared 3 bases from V and 0 bases from J, leaving 9 bases between. DNA of the CDR3: TGTGCCAGCAGTTTTCAAAAATTCTCCTACAATGAGCAGTTCTTC. Its protein is CASSFQKFSYNEQFF.

This clonotype showed up many times. The chain has TRBV4-1 and TRBJ2-5; TRBD1 aligns across 7 bases. J lost 5 bases, V lost 0 bases, and 6 bases had no gene match. This CDR3 has 15 residues. The germline gives CDR1 MGHRA, CDR2 YSYEKL. As DNA, the CDR3 is TGCGCCAGCAGCCAAGAAGGACAGGTCGGGGAGACCCAGTACTTC. It translates to CASSQEGQVGETQYF.

In its sample, this clonotype was seen a few times. This rearrangement joins TRBV20-1 to TRBJ2-1; 10 bases match TRBD1. The CDR3 sequence is 14 residues long. Trimming cost V 6 bases and J 7 bases; bases outside gene matches: 9. Germline CDR1 reads DFQATT; CDR2 reads SNEGSKA (reference sequence). Here the CDR3 DNA reads TGCAGTGCCTCCGGGACAGGGGACGGGAATGAGCAGTTCTTC. As protein: CSASGTGDGNEQFF.

CDR3 sequence: CASSDTSGGTPEQFF. The CDR3, as DNA: TGTGCCAGCAGTGATACTAGCGGGGGAACCCCTGAGCAGTTCTTC. This chain uses TRBV25-1 with TRBJ2-1; TRBD2 agrees at 11 bases. Per the germline V gene, CDR1 is MGHDK and CDR2 is SYGVNS. This CDR3 comprises 15 residues. V lost 3 bases, J lost 9 bases, and 7 bases stayed unmatched.

This clonotype has only a few counts. This sequence joins TRBV29-1 and TRBJ1-3; 8 bases align to TRBD1. Germline loops: CDR1 SQVTM, CDR2 ANQGSEA. The trim removed 6 bases at V and 2 bases at J, leaving 12 bases unmatched. The CDR3 has 16 residues. CDR3 protein: CSVYRSGTGAGNTIYF. DNA of the CDR3: TGCAGCGTCTACAGGTCCGGGACAGGAGCTGGAAACACCATATATTTT.

The V and J genes are TRBV7-9 and TRBJ2-1; the match to TRBD2 covers 8 bases. The CDR3 extends over 17 amino acids. V gave up 4 bases and J gave up 8 bases; unmatched junction bases: 16. The germline CDR1 and CDR2 sequences are SEHNR and FQNEAQ (reference sequence). CDR3 nucleotides: TGTGCCAGCAGCTCCAACACCCGGGGGGGCTTTTGGTATGAGCAGTTCTTC. This codes for CASSSNTRGGFWYEQFF.

The chain links TRBV12-5 to TRBJ2-7; the match to TRBD2 covers 10 bases. The length of the CDR3 is 15 residues. In germline, CDR1 is LGHNT, CDR2 FRNRAP. Losses at the gene ends were 3 bases for V and 3 bases for J; bases not matched to a gene: 5. The CDR3 DNA follows: TGTGCTAGTGGTTTCCCAGCGGGAGGGTTCTACGAGCAGTACTTC. Its translation is CASGFPAGGFYEQYF.

CDR3 sequence: CASSSGTGYRINYGYTF. CDR3 in DNA: TGTGCCAGCAGCTCCGGGACAGGGTATCGGATTAACTATGGCTACACCTTC. J is TRBJ1-2 and V is TRBV28, with TRBD1 matching over 9 bases. J was trimmed by 1 base and V by 6 bases; bases with no gene match: 12. Germline CDR1 is MDHEN and CDR2 is SYDVKM. The CDR3 extends over 17 amino acids.

J is TRBJ2-3 and V is TRBV11-2; no reliable D call. From germline, CDR1 is SGHAT and CDR2 FQNNGV. Trimming shortened V by 2 bases and J by 0 bases, and 12 bases separated the two germline ends. This CDR3 has 16 amino acids. The CDR3 here is CASSLRELSSTDTQYF. CDR3 nucleotides: TGTGCCAGCAGCTTACGAGAGCTTTCTAGCACAGATACGCAGTATTTT.

The CDR3 here is CASSQGTGGTDTQYF. CDR3 sequence (DNA): TGCGCCAGCAGCCAAGGGACAGGCGGCACAGATACGCAGTATTTT. The rearrangement joins TRBV4-1 to TRBJ2-3; 7 bases map to TRBD1. Germline assignment: CDR1 MGHRA and CDR2 YSYEKL. Trimming cost V 1 base and J 1 base; bases outside gene matches: 2. The CDR3 runs to 15 residues.

The chain carries TRBV20-1 and TRBJ2-7, with a tentative D call TRBD2 (7 bases). The CDR3 extends over 13 amino acids. Germline V gene lookup returns CDR1 DFQATT and CDR2 SNEGSKA (reference sequence). V was trimmed by 6 bases and J by 1 base, leaving 13 bases between them. Here the CDR3 DNA reads TGCAGTGCCGAGGGGGGGGAGTCCTACGAGCAGTACTTC. Encoded protein: CSAEGGESYEQYF.

Ten or more counts support this clonotype. The chain joins TRBV5-1 to TRBJ2-3, with 11 bases fitting TRBD2. The CDR3 totals 17 residues. The J segment lost 4 bases and the V segment lost 4 bases, leaving 11 bases of the junction unmatched. Germline values: CDR1 SGHRS, CDR2 YFSETQ. Here the CDR3 reads CASSPRLAGFLPDTQYF. CDR3 nucleotides: TGCGCCAGCAGCCCGAGACTAGCGGGATTTCTCCCAGATACGCAGTATTTT. Full variable domain (missing parts from reference TRBV5-1 and TRBJ2-3): KAGVTQTPRYLIKTRGQQVTLSCSPISGHRSVSWYQQTPGQGLQFLFEYFSETQRNKGNFPGRFSGRQFSNSRSEMNVSTLELGDSALYLCASSPRLAGFLPDTQYFGPGTRLTVL.

This clonotype turned up a few times. The J gene is TRBJ2-1, the V gene TRBV24-1, with a tentative D call TRBD1 (6 bases). Germline CDR1 and CDR2: KGHDR and SFDVKD. V lost 0 bases and J lost 8, with 13 bases in between. The CDR3 sequence is 15 residues long. CDR3 protein: CATSDLSGVPDEQFF. CDR3 in DNA: TGTGCCACCAGTGATTTGTCAGGGGTTCCCGATGAGCAGTTCTTC.

The rearrangement links TRBV28 to TRBJ2-1; no clear D. CDR1 MDHEN and CDR2 SYDVKM come from the germline V gene. V dropped 8 bases and J dropped 2 bases, with 13 bases sitting between them. The CDR3 consists of 14 residues. The CDR3 DNA follows: TGTGCCAGCCACGGCCGGCCTACCTACAATGAGCAGTTCTTC. The encoded protein is CASHGRPTYNEQFF.

The chain recombines TRBV28 with TRBJ1-5; D is ambiguous. This CDR3 contains 15 residues. V lost 2 bases and J lost 2, with 10 bases in between. Germline V CDR1 and CDR2: MDHEN, SYDVKM. The CDR3 reads CASSLGVFRNQPQHF. The CDR3 DNA is TGTGCCAGCAGTTTAGGGGTTTTCCGCAATCAGCCCCAGCATTTT.

This clonotype was detected many times. CDR3 region: CASSWRLAGVGSGELFF. The CDR3 DNA follows: TGTGCCAGCAGTTGGAGACTAGCGGGAGTCGGATCCGGGGAGCTGTTTTTT. The chain joins TRBV28 to TRBJ2-2; 12 bases map to TRBD2. The junction had 9 bases not matched to a gene; V was cut back by 4 bases and J by 6 bases. This CDR3 is built from 17 residues. Germline CDR1 is MDHEN and CDR2 is SYDVKM.